This T cell receptor (beta chain) was sequenced for a study of cytotoxic CD8 clonotypes in ibrutinib-treated CLL. Study summary: It was after a median approximately twelve months of treatment, range 6 to 36, that response samples were taken. Broader study findings: Among the clonotypes, public ones were uncommon and contracted or held stable on treatment. Samples were collected at differing times from sustained-remission and progressing patients.

With regard to this clone: The antigen remains undetermined.

The ends lost 3 bases at V and 0 bases at J; junction bases unmatched: 5. This CDR3 is built from 17 residues. Germline CDR1 and CDR2: SGHVS and FNYEAQ. Clones were sequenced by immunoSEQ multiplex PCR, and TCRdb holds only the in-frame ones, with some missing. Among approximately 40,000 clones listed, approximately 70% were seen once. The TCR sequence derives from a human donor with chronic lymphocytic leukemia. Here the sequenced sample was PBMCs, taken at disease progression, from a patient treated with ibrutinib. This chain connects TRBV7-6 to TRBJ1-4, with 9 bases lining up with TRBD1. The CDR3 here is CASSFGTGSATNEKLFF. CDR3 coding DNA: TGTGCCAGCAGCTTTGGGACAGGGAGTGCAACTAATGAAAAACTGTTTTTT.